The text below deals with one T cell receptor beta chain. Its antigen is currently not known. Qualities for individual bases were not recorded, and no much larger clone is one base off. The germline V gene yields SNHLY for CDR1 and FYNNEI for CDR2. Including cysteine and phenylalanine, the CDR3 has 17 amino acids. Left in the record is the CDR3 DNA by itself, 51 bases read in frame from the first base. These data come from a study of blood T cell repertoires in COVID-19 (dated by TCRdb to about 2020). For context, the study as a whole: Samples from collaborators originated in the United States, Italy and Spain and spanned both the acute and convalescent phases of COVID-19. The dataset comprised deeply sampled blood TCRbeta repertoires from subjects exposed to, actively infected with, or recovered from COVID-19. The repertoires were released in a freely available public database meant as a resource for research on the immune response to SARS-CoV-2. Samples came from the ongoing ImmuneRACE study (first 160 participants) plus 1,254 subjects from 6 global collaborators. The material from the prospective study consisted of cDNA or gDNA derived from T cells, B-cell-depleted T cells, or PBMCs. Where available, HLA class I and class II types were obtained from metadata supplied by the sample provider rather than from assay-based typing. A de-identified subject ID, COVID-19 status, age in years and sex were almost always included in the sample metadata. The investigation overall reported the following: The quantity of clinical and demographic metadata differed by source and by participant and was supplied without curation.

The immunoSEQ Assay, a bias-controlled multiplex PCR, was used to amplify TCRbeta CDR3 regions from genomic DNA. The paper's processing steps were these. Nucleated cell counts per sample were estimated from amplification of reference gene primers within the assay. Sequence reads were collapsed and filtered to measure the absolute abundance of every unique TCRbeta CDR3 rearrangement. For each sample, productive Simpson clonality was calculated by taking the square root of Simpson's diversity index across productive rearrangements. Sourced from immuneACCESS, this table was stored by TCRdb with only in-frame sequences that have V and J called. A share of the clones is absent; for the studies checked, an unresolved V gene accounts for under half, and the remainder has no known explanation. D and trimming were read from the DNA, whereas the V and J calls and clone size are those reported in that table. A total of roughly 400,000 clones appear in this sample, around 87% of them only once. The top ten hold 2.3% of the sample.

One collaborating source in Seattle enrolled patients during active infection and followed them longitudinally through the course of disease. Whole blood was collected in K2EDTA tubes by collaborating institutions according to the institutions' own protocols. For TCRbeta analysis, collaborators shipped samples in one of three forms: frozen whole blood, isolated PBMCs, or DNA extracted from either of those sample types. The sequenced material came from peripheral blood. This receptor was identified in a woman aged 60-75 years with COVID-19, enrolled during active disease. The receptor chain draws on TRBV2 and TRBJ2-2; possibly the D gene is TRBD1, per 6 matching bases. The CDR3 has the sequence CAITQRQGKSSAGELFF. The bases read TGTGCAATAACCCAGAGGCAGGGGAAGTCGTCCGCCGGGGAGCTGTTTTTT.